The next 27 T cell receptor beta chains were all read from a single sample in a study of cytomegalovirus exposure and HLA in healthy donors. This table comes from immunoSEQ multiplex PCR, and its TCRdb copy is limited to in-frame clones, with some not included. Of about 150,000 clones listed, approximately 90% were seen once; the top ten hold under 0.8%. Sequenced material: PBMCs. The receptor source for this set is a man between 18 and 35 years old in good health and CMV-seronegative.

The chain is built from TRBV6-1 and TRBJ1-1; D not certain. V was trimmed by 5 bases and J by 5 bases, leaving 9 bases between them. This CDR3 region has 12 residues. The germline V gene encodes CDR1 MNHNS and CDR2 SASEGT. This chain's CDR3 is CASSLGDTEAFF. CDR3 nucleotide sequence: TGTGCCAGCAGTCTCGGGGATACTGAAGCTTTCTTT.

This chain uses TRBV5-1 with TRBJ2-1, with D possibly TRBD1 on 8 matching bases. The V end lost 7 bases, the J end lost 9 bases, and 23 bases lay between the germline ends. Germline loops: CDR1 SGHRS, CDR2 YFSETQ. The CDR3 has 15 residues. The CDR3: CASRGGSGGEGEQFF. CDR3 sequence (DNA): TGCGCCAGCCGGGGAGGGTCAGGGGGCGAAGGTGAGCAGTTCTTC.

Here the CDR3 DNA reads TGTGCCAGCAGCCGCAGACAGGGGTATGATACTGAAGCTTTCTTT. Its translation is CASSRRQGYDTEAFF. The chain links TRBV6-5 to TRBJ1-1; 8 bases align to TRBD1. This CDR3 region has 15 residues. With V trimmed by 6 bases and J by 5 bases, 11 bases remained unmatched. From germline, CDR1 is MNHEY and CDR2 SVGAGI.

This chain links TRBV9 with TRBJ2-7, with TRBD1 matching over 7 bases. The V gene end was trimmed by 4 bases and the J gene end by 0 bases; junction bases not matched to a gene: 7. CDR3 length equals 15 residues. CDR1 is SGDLS, CDR2 YYNGEE, per germline. The CDR3 loop reads CASSRDSMPSYEQYF. In DNA form, the CDR3 reads TGTGCCAGCAGCCGGGACAGTATGCCCTCCTACGAGCAGTACTTC.

Here the CDR3 DNA reads TGTGCCAGCAGTGAACGGGGGGTCTCAGATACGCAGTATTTT. It encodes CASSERGVSDTQYF. V usage is TRBV2 and J usage is TRBJ2-3; TRBD2 agrees at 7 bases. V lost 2 bases, J lost 4 bases, and 3 bases stayed unmatched. CDR1 and CDR2 (germline): SNHLY, FYNNEI. The CDR3 is made up of 14 amino acids.

The chain has TRBV23-1 and TRBJ1-1; 7 nucleotides match TRBD1. TRBV23-1 is recorded as an ORF, its role being uncertain. The CDR3 is made up of 16 amino acids. V lost 2 bases and J lost 1; bases outside the gene matches: 7. The CDR3 region is CASSQQNGTANTEAFF. The CDR3 DNA reads as TGCGCCAGCAGTCAACAGAATGGGACAGCGAACACTGAAGCTTTCTTT.

V gene TRBV5-4 combines with J gene TRBJ1-3; D not resolved. CDR1 and CDR2 from the germline V gene are SGHNT and YYREEE (reference sequence). This CDR3 contains 13 residues. V gave up 1 base and J gave up 4 bases, with 6 bases separating them. CDR3 amino acids: CASSLREGNTIYF. In nucleotides, the CDR3 is TGTGCCAGCAGCTTGAGAGAGGGAAACACCATATATTTT.

The gene calls are TRBV6-1 and TRBJ1-5; 8 bases fit TRBD1. The CDR3 covers 15 residues. Germline V CDR1 and CDR2: MNHNS, SASEGT. Unmatched junction bases numbered 9, after V lost 5 bases and J lost 6 bases. The CDR3 DNA reads as TGTGCCAGCAGTTCCCAGGACAGGGTCGGTCAGCCCCAGCATTTT. It codes for CASSSQDRVGQPQHF.

V gene TRBV6-5 combines with J gene TRBJ1-2, with a weak D call TRBD1 (5 bases). The V and J ends lost 6 bases and 2 bases respectively, with 16 bases between them. CDR3 size: 15 residues. Germline-derived CDR1 and CDR2 are MNHEY and SVGAGI. The CDR3 DNA sequence: TGTGCCAGCAGACCACTCCAGGGAGGGAACTATGGCTACACCTTC. Translated: CASRPLQGGNYGYTF.

This chain connects TRBV11-2 to TRBJ1-1, with D possibly being TRBD1 (5 bases). The CDR3 sequence is 14 residues long. The germline V gene has CDR1 SGHAT and CDR2 FQNNGV. V gave up 4 bases and J gave up 3 bases, with 12 bases separating them. Written as DNA, the CDR3 is TGTGCCAGCAGCTCACGGGGGGTGTACACTGAAGCTTTCTTT. Its translation is CASSSRGVYTEAFF.

The gene calls are TRBV19 and TRBJ2-7; 8 nucleotides agree with TRBD2. V lost 4 bases and J lost 6; bases outside the gene matches: 20. The CDR3 covers 18 residues. Germline V gene lookup returns CDR1 LNHDA and CDR2 SQIVND (reference sequence). CDR3 in DNA: TGTGCCAGTAGTAGGGAGACTGGGAAAAGCGGGAGAGTGCTCGAGCAGTACGTC. Its translation: CASSRETGKSGRVLEQYV.

V and J are TRBV4-1 and TRBJ2-1; weak D call: TRBD2 (7 bases). Trimming left V 3 bases short and J 8 bases short, with 14 bases between. The germline V gene encodes CDR1 MGHRA and CDR2 YSYEKL. There are 14 residues in the CDR3. The CDR3 protein is CASSHRSGGHEQFF. CDR3 in DNA: TGCGCCAGCAGCCATCGCTCCGGGGGGCATGAGCAGTTCTTC.

V is TRBV30 and J is TRBJ1-3; 7 nucleotides agree with TRBD1. Trimming at V came to 3 bases and at J to 1 base, leaving 9 bases not matched to a gene. This CDR3 comprises 16 residues. Germline V lookup: CDR1 GTSNPN, CDR2 SVGIG (reference sequence). The CDR3 reads CAWRAGDRVSGNTIYF. CDR3 in DNA: TGTGCCTGGAGGGCAGGCGACAGGGTGTCTGGAAACACCATATATTTT.

The J gene is TRBJ2-5, the V gene TRBV4-3, with TRBD2 as a possible D gene (6 bases). The CDR3 totals 14 residues. Germline-derived CDR1 and CDR2 are LGHNA and YSLEER. The germline V and J ends were trimmed by 0 bases and 5 bases, with 10 bases remaining between them. Written as DNA, the CDR3 is TGCGCCAGCAGCCAAGATGGCGGGGCCGAGACCCAGTACTTC. Translating it yields CASSQDGGAETQYF.

The genes are TRBV7-9 and TRBJ1-5; D is ambiguous. CDR3 length: 13 residues. Trimming shortened V by 3 bases and J by 3 bases, and 6 bases separated the two germline ends. Germline V gene data show CDR1 as SEHNR and CDR2 as FQNEAQ (reference sequence). CDR3 residues: CASSFSVNQPQHF. The CDR3 nucleotides are TGTGCCAGCAGCTTTTCTGTCAATCAGCCCCAGCATTTT.

This clone occurred once. The V gene is TRBV19, the J gene TRBJ1-5; D is undetermined. V was clipped by 0 bases and J by 6 bases, with 12 bases between them. The CDR3 has 15 amino acids. CDR1 LNHDA and CDR2 SQIVND come from the germline V gene (reference sequence). DNA for the CDR3: TGTGCCAGTAGTATAGACCTTGGAGGCGTTCAGCCCCAGCATTTT. Translating gives CASSIDLGGVQPQHF.

CDR3 nucleotide sequence: TGTGCCAGCAGCCCACGACAGGGGCTTTCCTACGAGCAGTACGTC. It codes for CASSPRQGLSYEQYV. V is TRBV5-5 and J is TRBJ2-7; 8 nucleotides match TRBD1. CDR1 and CDR2 (germline): SGHKS, YYEKEE (reference sequence). The V segment lost 4 bases and the J segment 1 base; nucleotides outside the gene matches: 7. CDR3 length: 15 amino acids.

The chain has TRBV7-9 and TRBJ2-7, with 10 bases lining up with TRBD2. The germline CDR1 and CDR2 sequences are SEHNR and FQNEAQ (reference sequence). The length of the CDR3 is 15 residues. V was pared by 5 bases and J by 5 bases, with 9 bases of the junction left unmatched. CDR3 sequence: CASSGPSGSSNEQYV. In nucleotides, the CDR3 is TGTGCCAGCAGCGGTCCTAGCGGGAGCTCGAACGAGCAGTACGTC.

The rearrangement joins TRBV9 to TRBJ2-1; 9 bases line up with TRBD2. In germline, CDR1 is SGDLS, CDR2 YYNGEE. J was trimmed by 9 bases and V by 4 bases; bases with no gene match: 14. CDR3 length: 16 residues. This CDR3 reads CASSLPKVAGDLEQFF. DNA of the CDR3: TGTGCCAGCAGCCTCCCAAAGGTAGCGGGAGATCTTGAGCAGTTCTTC.

The chain uses TRBV5-1 and TRBJ1-1; 10 nucleotides align to TRBD1. Germline V gene lookup returns CDR1 SGHRS and CDR2 YFSETQ. V lost 0 bases and J lost 1; bases outside the gene matches: 3. The CDR3 contains 16 residues. As DNA, the CDR3 is TGCGCCAGCAGCTTGGGGACAGGGGGACGGAACACTGAAGCTTTCTTT. It specifies CASSLGTGGRNTEAFF.

This sequence joins TRBV23-1 and TRBJ2-6; possible D gene TRBD2, 6 bases. TRBV23-1 is marked as an open reading frame, function uncertain. CDR3 length: 15 amino acids. V lost 9 bases and J 0 bases, leaving 12 bases between the germline ends. Here the CDR3 DNA reads TGCGCCAGGTGGGAGGTAAGCTCTGGGGCCAACGTCCTGACTTTC. Translating it yields CARWEVSSGANVLTF.

The chain joins TRBV6-9 to TRBJ2-5, with a tentative D call TRBD2 (6 bases). Germline CDR1 reads MNHGY; CDR2 reads SVAAGI. V lost 2 bases and J 4 bases, leaving 8 bases between the germline ends. The CDR3 has 13 amino acids. DNA of the CDR3: TGTGCCAGCAGTTATGGGGGAGGAGAGACCCAGTACTTC. This translates into CASSYGGGETQYF.

This chain links TRBV19 with TRBJ1-6; 7 bases align to TRBD1. Germline V lookup: CDR1 LNHDA, CDR2 SQIVND (reference sequence). This CDR3 is 15 amino acids long. The trim removed 2 bases at V and 5 bases at J, leaving 3 bases unmatched. The CDR3 spells CASSIFDRDNSPLHF. Written as DNA, the CDR3 is TGTGCCAGTAGTATATTCGACAGGGATAATTCACCCCTCCACTTT.

The chain links TRBV7-8 to TRBJ1-2, with a weak D call TRBD1 (5 bases). Trimming left V 3 bases short and J 5 bases short, with 10 bases between. Per the germline V gene, CDR1 is SGHVS and CDR2 is FQNEAQ. CDR3 length equals 13 residues. Written as DNA, the CDR3 is TGTGCCAGCAGCTTCAGGGTTGGGTATGGCTACACCTTC. Translated: CASSFRVGYGYTF. The full variable domain, with the rest looked up from reference TRBV7-8 and TRBJ1-2, is GAGVSQSPRYKVAKRGQDVALRCDPISGHVSLFWYQQALGQGPEFLTYFQNEAQLDKSGLPSDRFFAERPEGSVSTLKIQRTQQEDSAVYLCASSFRVGYGYTFGSGTRLTVV.

This chain links TRBV11-3 with TRBJ2-7; 7 bases line up with TRBD1. J gave up 4 bases and V 7 bases, and 7 bases lay outside the gene matches. The CDR3 spans 13 residues. From germline, CDR1 is SGHNT and CDR2 YENEEA. The CDR3: CASNRGQNYEQYV. The CDR3, as DNA: TGTGCCAGCAACAGGGGCCAAAATTACGAGCAGTACGTC.

The genes are TRBV30 and TRBJ2-3; D is possibly TRBD2 (6 bases). This CDR3 is built from 14 residues. The germline V gene encodes CDR1 GTSNPN and CDR2 SVGIG (reference sequence). V shed 3 bases and J shed 2 bases, with 12 bases lying between them. CDR3 nucleotide sequence: TGTGCCTGGAGGAGCGGGTTCTACACAGATACGCAGTATTTT. Its translation is CAWRSGFYTDTQYF.

The chain combines TRBV6-6 with TRBJ1-2; the D is unclear. CDR1 and CDR2 from the germline V gene are MNHNY and SVGAGI (reference sequence). The CDR3 has 12 residues. V lost 1 base to trimming and J lost 4 bases, with 4 bases between them. CDR3 sequence: CASSYLAYGYTF. CDR3 bases: TGTGCCAGCAGTTACTTGGCCTATGGCTACACCTTC.